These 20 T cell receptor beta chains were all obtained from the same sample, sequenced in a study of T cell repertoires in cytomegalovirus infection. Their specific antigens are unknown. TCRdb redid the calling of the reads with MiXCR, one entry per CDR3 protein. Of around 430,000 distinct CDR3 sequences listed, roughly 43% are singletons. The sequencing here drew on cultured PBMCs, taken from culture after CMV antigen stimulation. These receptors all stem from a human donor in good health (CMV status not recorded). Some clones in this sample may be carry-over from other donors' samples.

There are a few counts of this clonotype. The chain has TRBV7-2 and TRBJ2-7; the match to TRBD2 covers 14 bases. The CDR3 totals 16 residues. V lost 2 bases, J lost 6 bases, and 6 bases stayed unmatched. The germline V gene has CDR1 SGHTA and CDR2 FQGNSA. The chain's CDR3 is CASSLLGLAGVGEQYF. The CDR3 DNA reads TGTGCCAGCAGCTTACTGGGACTAGCGGGAGTCGGCGAGCAGTACTTC.

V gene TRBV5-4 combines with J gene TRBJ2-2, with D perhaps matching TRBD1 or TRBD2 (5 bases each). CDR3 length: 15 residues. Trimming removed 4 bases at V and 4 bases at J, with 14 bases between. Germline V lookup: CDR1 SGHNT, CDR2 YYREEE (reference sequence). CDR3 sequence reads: CASSIRDLFTGELFF. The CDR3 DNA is TGTGCCAGCAGCATCCGGGACCTATTCACCGGGGAGCTGTTTTTT.

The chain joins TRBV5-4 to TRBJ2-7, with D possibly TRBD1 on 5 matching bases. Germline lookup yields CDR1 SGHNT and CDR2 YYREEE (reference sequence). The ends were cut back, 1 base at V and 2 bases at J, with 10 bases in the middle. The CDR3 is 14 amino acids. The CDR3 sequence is CASSLRGVAYEQYF. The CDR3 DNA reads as TGTGCCAGCAGCTTGAGGGGTGTCGCCTACGAGCAGTACTTC.

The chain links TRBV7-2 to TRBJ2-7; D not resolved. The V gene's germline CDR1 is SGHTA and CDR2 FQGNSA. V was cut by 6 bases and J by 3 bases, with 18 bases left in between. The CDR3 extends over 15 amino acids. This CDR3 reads CASSFGQLSVYEQYF. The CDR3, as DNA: TGTGCCAGCAGTTTCGGTCAGCTTTCGGTCTACGAGCAGTACTTC.

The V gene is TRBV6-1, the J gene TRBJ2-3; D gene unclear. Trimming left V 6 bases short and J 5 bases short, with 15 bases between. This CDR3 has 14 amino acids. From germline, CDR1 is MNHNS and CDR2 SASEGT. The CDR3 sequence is CASRPRPTGDTQYF. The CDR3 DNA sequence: TGTGCCAGCAGGCCCCGACCCACCGGAGATACGCAGTATTTT.

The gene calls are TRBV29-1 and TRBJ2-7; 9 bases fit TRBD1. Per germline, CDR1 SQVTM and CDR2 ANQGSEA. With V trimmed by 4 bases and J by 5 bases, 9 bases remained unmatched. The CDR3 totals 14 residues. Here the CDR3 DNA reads TGCAGCGTTGGGGCAGGGACAGGGTTTGACGAGCAGTACTTC. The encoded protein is CSVGAGTGFDEQYF.

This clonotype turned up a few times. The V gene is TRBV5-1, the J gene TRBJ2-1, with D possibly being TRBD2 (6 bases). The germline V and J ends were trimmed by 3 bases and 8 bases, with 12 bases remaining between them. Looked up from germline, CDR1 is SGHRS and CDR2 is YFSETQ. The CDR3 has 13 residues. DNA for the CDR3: TGCGCCAGCAGCTGGGGCAGGGACTATGAGCAGTTCTTC. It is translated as CASSWGRDYEQFF.

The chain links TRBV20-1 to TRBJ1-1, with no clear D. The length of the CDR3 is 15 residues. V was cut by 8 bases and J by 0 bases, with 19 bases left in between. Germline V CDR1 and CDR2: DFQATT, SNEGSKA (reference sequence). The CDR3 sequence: CSTADKRTMNTEAFF. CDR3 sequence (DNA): TGCAGTACAGCGGATAAGAGGACGATGAACACTGAAGCTTTCTTT.

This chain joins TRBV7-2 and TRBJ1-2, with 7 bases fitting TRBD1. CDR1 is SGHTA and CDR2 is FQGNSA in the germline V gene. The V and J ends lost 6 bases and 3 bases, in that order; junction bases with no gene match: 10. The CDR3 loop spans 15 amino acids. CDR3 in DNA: TGTGCCAGCAGTCAATATACGGGACAGCACTATGGCTACACCTTC. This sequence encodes CASSQYTGQHYGYTF.

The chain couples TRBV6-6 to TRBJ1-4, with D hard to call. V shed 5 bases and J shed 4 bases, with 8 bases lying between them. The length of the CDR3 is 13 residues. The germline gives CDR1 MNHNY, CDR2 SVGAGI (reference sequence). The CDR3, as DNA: TGTGCCAGCAGTAAGGGCCATAATGAAAAACTGTTTTTT. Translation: CASSKGHNEKLFF.

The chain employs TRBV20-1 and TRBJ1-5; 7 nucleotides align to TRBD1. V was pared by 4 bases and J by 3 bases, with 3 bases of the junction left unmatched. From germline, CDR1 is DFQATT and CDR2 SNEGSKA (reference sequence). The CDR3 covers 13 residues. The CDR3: CSAMGQPNQPQHF. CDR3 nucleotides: TGCAGTGCTATGGGACAGCCCAATCAGCCCCAGCATTTT.

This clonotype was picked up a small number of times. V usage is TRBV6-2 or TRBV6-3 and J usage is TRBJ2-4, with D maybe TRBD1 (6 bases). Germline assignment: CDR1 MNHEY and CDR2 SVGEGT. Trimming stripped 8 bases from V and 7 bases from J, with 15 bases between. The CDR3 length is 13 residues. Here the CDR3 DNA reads TGTGCCAGCGGAAAGGACAGTTACAACATTCAGTACTTC. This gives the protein CASGKDSYNIQYF.

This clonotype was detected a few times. The CDR3 sequence: CASSLTAGPHFYEQYF. The CDR3 DNA sequence: TGTGCCAGCAGCTTAACAGCGGGACCCCACTTCTACGAGCAGTACTTC. The V call is TRBV7-8, the J call TRBJ2-7, with TRBD2 identical over 7 bases. With 2 bases clipped from V and 3 bases from J, the junction kept 10 bases outside the gene matches. The CDR3 runs to 16 residues. CDR1 and CDR2 from the germline V gene are SGHVS and FQNEAQ.

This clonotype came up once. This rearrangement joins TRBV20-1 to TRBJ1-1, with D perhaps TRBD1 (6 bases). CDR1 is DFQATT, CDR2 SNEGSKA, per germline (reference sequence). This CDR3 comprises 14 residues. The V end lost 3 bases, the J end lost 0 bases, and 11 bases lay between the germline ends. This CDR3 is CSARKGGMNTEAFF. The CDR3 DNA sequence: TGCAGTGCTAGGAAAGGGGGAATGAACACTGAAGCTTTCTTT.

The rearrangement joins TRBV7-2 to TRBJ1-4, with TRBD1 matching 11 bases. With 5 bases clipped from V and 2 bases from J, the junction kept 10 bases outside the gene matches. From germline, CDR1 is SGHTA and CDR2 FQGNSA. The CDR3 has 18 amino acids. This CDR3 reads CASSTRRDRGLTNEKLFF. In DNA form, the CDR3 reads TGTGCCAGCAGCACCCGCCGGGACAGGGGGTTGACTAATGAAAAACTGTTTTTT.

The chain's CDR3 is CASSLGRVRDNEQFF. The CDR3 nucleotides read TGCGCCAGCAGCCTGGGACGCGTTAGGGACAATGAGCAGTTCTTC. V usage is TRBV4-3 and J usage is TRBJ2-1, with D tentatively TRBD1 or TRBD2 (5 bases each). The ends were cut back, 4 bases at V and 5 bases at J, with 15 bases in the middle. The CDR3 spans 15 residues. Germline V gives CDR1 LGHNA, CDR2 YSLEER.

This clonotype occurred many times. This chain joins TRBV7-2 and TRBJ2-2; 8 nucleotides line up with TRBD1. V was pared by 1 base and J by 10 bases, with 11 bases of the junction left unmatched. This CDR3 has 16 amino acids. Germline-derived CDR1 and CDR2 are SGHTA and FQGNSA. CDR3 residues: CASSLEVDRGYEELFF. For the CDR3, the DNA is TGTGCCAGCAGCTTAGAAGTTGACAGGGGATACGAGGAGCTGTTTTTT. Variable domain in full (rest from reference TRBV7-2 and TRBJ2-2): GAGVSQSPSNKVTEKGKDVELRCDPISGHTALYWYRQSLGQGLEFLIYFQGNSAPDKSGLPSDRFSAERTGGSVSTLTIQRTQQEDSAVYLCASSLEVDRGYEELFFGEGSRLTVL.

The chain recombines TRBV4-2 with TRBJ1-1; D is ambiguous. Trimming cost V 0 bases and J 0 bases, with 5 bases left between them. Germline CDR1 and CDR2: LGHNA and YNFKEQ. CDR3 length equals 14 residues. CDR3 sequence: CASSQDRLNTEAFF. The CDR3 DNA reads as TGTGCCAGCAGCCAAGATCGGCTGAACACTGAAGCTTTCTTT.

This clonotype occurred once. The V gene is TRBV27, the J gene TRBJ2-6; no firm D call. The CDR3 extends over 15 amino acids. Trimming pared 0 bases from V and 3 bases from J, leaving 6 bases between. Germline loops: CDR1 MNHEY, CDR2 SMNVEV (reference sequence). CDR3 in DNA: TGTGCCAGCAGTTTATCGTGGGGTGGGGCCAACGTCCTGACTTTC. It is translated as CASSLSWGGANVLTF. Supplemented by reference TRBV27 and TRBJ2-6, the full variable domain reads EAQVTQNPRYLITVTGKKLTVTCSQNMNHEYMSWYRQDPGLGLRQIYYSMNVEVTDKGDVPEGYKVSRKEKRNFPLILESPSPNQTSLYFCASSLSWGGANVLTFGAGSRLTVL.

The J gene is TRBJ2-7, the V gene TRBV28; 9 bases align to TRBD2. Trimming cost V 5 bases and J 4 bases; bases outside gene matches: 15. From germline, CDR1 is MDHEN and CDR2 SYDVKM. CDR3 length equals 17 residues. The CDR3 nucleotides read TGTGCCAGCAGTCCCCCCCCAGGGCGGGGGGGCCGATACGAGCAGTACTTC. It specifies CASSPPPGRGGRYEQYF.